The 20 T cell receptor beta chains presented below share a single source sample, sequenced in a study of T cell responses to AZD1222 COVID-19 vaccine. Clones were sequenced by immunoSEQ multiplex PCR, and TCRdb holds only the in-frame ones, with some missing. The sample contains about 170,000 clones, 85% to 95% of which appear only once. Sequences were derived from peripheral blood, sampled on day 0 of AZD1222 vaccination. The receptors here all came from an adult in good health.

This sequence joins TRBV6-5 and TRBJ2-7; D not certain. This CDR3 region has 14 residues. Germline V lookup: CDR1 MNHEY, CDR2 SVGAGI. Trimming cost V 8 bases and J 0 bases, with 14 bases left between them. The CDR3: CASSQTLGSYEQYF. DNA of the CDR3: TGTGCCAGCTCCCAGACTCTAGGCTCCTACGAGCAGTACTTC.

The chain links TRBV15 to TRBJ1-6; 8 bases line up with TRBD1. The trim removed 3 bases at V and 7 bases at J, leaving 2 bases unmatched. Germline loops: CDR1 LNHNV, CDR2 YYDKDF (reference sequence). This CDR3 has 14 amino acids. For the CDR3, the DNA is TGTGCCACCAGCAGGGGACAGGCGAATTCACCCCTCCACTTT. Its translation is CATSRGQANSPLHF.

This sequence joins TRBV25-1 and TRBJ1-1, with D tentatively TRBD1 (5 bases). V was cut by 7 bases and J by 6 bases, with 15 bases left in between. In germline, CDR1 is MGHDK, CDR2 SYGVNS. The CDR3 has 13 residues. The CDR3 DNA follows: TGTGCCAGCACCATAGGTTTGGGGGCTGAAGCTTTCTTT. Protein: CASTIGLGAEAFF.

This sequence joins TRBV6-5 and TRBJ2-3; D is unclear. CDR1 and CDR2 (germline): MNHEY, SVGAGI. Trimming took off 2 bases at V and 4 bases at J, with 10 bases between the two ends. The CDR3 loop spans 14 amino acids. The CDR3 here is CASSYRRSADTQYF. Here the CDR3 DNA reads TGTGCCAGCAGTTACCGAAGGAGCGCAGATACGCAGTATTTT.

CDR3 sequence (DNA): TGTGCCAGCAGCCCGGGGGGGGCGGATGGCTACACCTTC. Translated, it gives CASSPGGADGYTF. This chain joins TRBV7-9 and TRBJ1-2, with D perhaps TRBD1 (6 bases). The CDR3 totals 13 residues. Germline V lookup: CDR1 SEHNR, CDR2 FQNEAQ (reference sequence). Trimming pared 5 bases from V and 6 bases from J, leaving 13 bases between.

J is TRBJ2-7 and V is TRBV27; D is perhaps TRBD2 (5 bases). The CDR3 extends over 13 amino acids. The germline V and J ends were trimmed by 5 bases and 3 bases, with 11 bases remaining between them. Germline-derived CDR1 and CDR2 are MNHEY and SMNVEV (reference sequence). The CDR3 nucleotides are TGTGCCAGCAGTCTAAGGGAGTACTACGAGCAGTACTTC. Translating it yields CASSLREYYEQYF.

The chain uses TRBV4-1 and TRBJ2-6; D uncertain. Germline V gene data show CDR1 as MGHRA and CDR2 as YSYEKL. The CDR3 is 16 residues long. V was pared by 0 bases and J by 0 bases, with 6 bases between. CDR3 nucleotide sequence: TGCGCCAGCAGCCAAGATCCGACCTCTGGGGCCAACGTCCTGACTTTC. It is translated as CASSQDPTSGANVLTF.

CDR3 sequence reads: CSVGLLHYVNTEAFF. Written as DNA, the CDR3 is TGCAGCGTTGGGCTCCTTCATTATGTGAACACTGAAGCTTTCTTT. V usage is TRBV29-1 and J usage is TRBJ1-1; D is unresolved. The CDR3 has 15 amino acids. V was trimmed by 4 bases and J by 0 bases, leaving 15 bases between them. Germline V CDR1 and CDR2: SQVTM, ANQGSEA.

The genes are TRBV5-1 and TRBJ2-3, with D perhaps TRBD2 (6 bases). Germline CDR1 reads SGHRS; CDR2 reads YFSETQ. The CDR3 has 17 residues. Trimming stripped 1 base from V and 2 bases from J, with 17 bases between. CDR3 residues: CASSLTSSSASTDTQYF. The CDR3 DNA reads as TGCGCCAGCAGCTTGACCTCTTCTAGCGCATCCACAGATACGCAGTATTTT. Full variable domain (missing parts from reference TRBV5-1 and TRBJ2-3): KAGVTQTPRYLIKTRGQQVTLSCSPISGHRSVSWYQQTPGQGLQFLFEYFSETQRNKGNFPGRFSGRQFSNSRSEMNVSTLELGDSALYLCASSLTSSSASTDTQYFGPGTRLTVL.

This sequence joins TRBV2 and TRBJ1-6; D is ambiguous. CDR1 SNHLY and CDR2 FYNNEI come from the germline V gene. The V and J ends lost 7 bases and 6 bases respectively, with 10 bases between them. This CDR3 is built from 13 residues. In DNA, the CDR3 is TGTGCCAGCAACAAAGAGGGTAATTCACCCCTCCACTTT. It encodes CASNKEGNSPLHF. Full variable domain (remainder filled in from reference TRBV2 and TRBJ1-6): EPEVTQTPSHQVTQMGQEVILRCVPISNHLYFYWYRQILGQKVEFLVSFYNNEISEKSEIFDDQFSVERPDGSNFTLKIRSTKLEDSAMYFCASNKEGNSPLHFGNGTRLTVT.

V and J are TRBV7-9 and TRBJ2-7, with 11 nucleotides matching TRBD1. The CDR3 runs to 14 residues. The ends lost 8 bases at V and 1 base at J; junction bases unmatched: 4. Germline CDR1 SEHNR, CDR2 FQNEAQ (reference sequence). This chain's CDR3 is CASGGTGGSYEQYF. DNA for the CDR3: TGTGCCAGCGGAGGGACAGGGGGTTCCTACGAGCAGTACTTC.

This clone was seen just once. The rearrangement joins TRBV5-1 to TRBJ1-2, with D possibly TRBD1 on 5 matching bases. CDR3 length: 11 amino acids. Germline loops: CDR1 SGHRS, CDR2 YFSETQ. With 4 bases removed from V and 8 bases from J, the gap between germline ends came to 9 bases. CDR3 residues: CASSPGTGYTF. The CDR3 DNA follows: TGCGCCAGCAGCCCAGGGACCGGCTACACCTTC. The full variable domain, with the rest looked up from reference TRBV5-1 and TRBJ1-2, is KAGVTQTPRYLIKTRGQQVTLSCSPISGHRSVSWYQQTPGQGLQFLFEYFSETQRNKGNFPGRFSGRQFSNSRSEMNVSTLELGDSALYLCASSPGTGYTFGSGTRLTVV.

The chain couples TRBV11-2 to TRBJ2-1; 8 nucleotides line up with TRBD1. The CDR3 contains 15 residues. J was trimmed by 6 bases and V by 5 bases; bases with no gene match: 9. CDR1 SGHAT and CDR2 FQNNGV come from the germline V gene. The CDR3 nucleotides are TGTGCCAGCAGCCCCGGACAGGGAAAAGCCAATGAGCAGTTCTTC. It yields the protein CASSPGQGKANEQFF. Using reference TRBV11-2 and TRBJ2-1 for the parts outside the CDR3, the full variable domain is EAGVAQSPRYKIIEKRQSVAFWCNPISGHATLYWYQQILGQGPKLLIQFQNNGVVDDSQLPKDRFSAERLKGVDSTLKIQPAKLEDSAVYLCASSPGQGKANEQFFGPGTRLTVL.

The rearrangement links TRBV10-3 to TRBJ2-7, with TRBD1 matching 7 bases. The CDR3 consists of 16 residues. Germline loops: CDR1 ENHRY, CDR2 SYGVKD. V dropped 0 bases and J dropped 10; count of bases not matched to a gene: 15. The CDR3 loop reads CAISESGTVEGETQYF. For the CDR3, the DNA is TGTGCCATCAGTGAGTCGGGGACAGTTGAGGGGGAAACTCAGTACTTC.

The chain couples TRBV6-5 to TRBJ2-1; D not certain. Per the germline V gene, CDR1 is MNHEY and CDR2 is SVGAGI. V shed 2 bases and J shed 1 base, with 6 bases lying between them. CDR3 length: 14 residues. The CDR3 DNA is TGTGCCAGCAGTTACAGACTGTCCTACAATGAGCAGTTCTTC. Amino acid sequence: CASSYRLSYNEQFF.

The chain employs TRBV5-4 and TRBJ2-3, with D possibly matching TRBD2 (6 bases). CDR1 and CDR2 from the germline V gene are SGHNT and YYREEE (reference sequence). This CDR3 has 16 residues. Trimming left V 1 base short and J 0 bases short, with 12 bases between. In nucleotides, the CDR3 is TGTGCCAGCAGCTTGTTAACTAGCAGTAGCACAGATACGCAGTATTTT. It yields the protein CASSLLTSSSTDTQYF.

J is TRBJ1-1 and V is TRBV19; D gene ambiguous. CDR1 and CDR2 from the germline V gene are LNHDA and SQIVND (reference sequence). The CDR3 runs to 12 residues. V dropped 5 bases and J dropped 5 bases, with 9 bases sitting between them. The CDR3 protein is CASSEGWTEAFF. CDR3 DNA sequence: TGTGCCAGTAGTGAAGGATGGACTGAAGCTTTCTTT.

The chain recombines TRBV6-6 with TRBJ1-6, with TRBD1 as a possible D gene (6 bases). V was cut by 4 bases and J by 8 bases, with 15 bases left in between. The CDR3 runs to 15 residues. The germline gives CDR1 MNHNY, CDR2 SVGAGI (reference sequence). CDR3 amino acids: CASSFTGSMDSPLHF. The CDR3 nucleotides read TGTGCCAGCAGTTTTACAGGGAGCATGGATTCACCCCTCCACTTT.

V usage is TRBV5-6 and J usage is TRBJ1-4; D gene ambiguous. This CDR3 is built from 15 residues. Trimming left V 0 bases short and J 6 bases short, with 12 bases between. The germline V gene encodes CDR1 SGHDT and CDR2 YYEEEE. The CDR3: CASSLGIRADEKLFF. In DNA, the CDR3 is TGTGCCAGCAGCTTGGGTATCCGAGCCGATGAAAAACTGTTTTTT.

This clone appeared once. J is TRBJ1-2 and V is TRBV20-1; the D is unclear. From germline, CDR1 is DFQATT and CDR2 SNEGSKA (reference sequence). V was trimmed by 3 bases and J by 2 bases, leaving 16 bases between them. The CDR3 contains 15 residues. CDR3 amino acids: CSASQIAADNYGYTF. The CDR3 DNA reads TGCAGTGCTAGTCAGATAGCGGCGGACAACTATGGCTACACCTTC.